This T cell receptor (beta chain) was captured by sequencing in a study of cytomegalovirus exposure and HLA in healthy donors. General study findings and limits: Specificity of a few CMV-associated chains for CMV antigens was verified in vitro. Versus the approximately 700-donor mean, an Asian-associated ancestry cluster reportedly showed fewer N-insertions in a later analysis.

This CDR3 region has 14 residues. Between the trimmed V and J ends, which lost 2 bases and 7 bases, there was a span of 15 bases. The germline gives CDR1 SGHVS, CDR2 FNYEAQ. To note about this clone: Antigen specificity is unknown.

With 60 Vbeta and 13 Jbeta primers, the PCR was carried out. Profiling relied on immunoSEQ multiplex PCR, and the TCRdb table lists in-frame clones only, not all of them. The sample holds approximately 110,000 clones, 60% to 85% seen once. Sequencing used PBMCs. The receptor comes from a woman aged 40 to 49 in good health and CMV-seropositive. This chain links TRBV7-6 with TRBJ2-7; D gene uncertain. CDR3 amino acids: CASSLQTLYGEQYF. Written as DNA, the CDR3 is TGTGCCAGCAGCTTACAGACCCTCTACGGGGAGCAGTACTTC.